Shown below are 4 T cell receptor beta chains from a single sample sequenced in a study of blood T cell repertoires in COVID-19. This table comes from immunoSEQ multiplex PCR, and its TCRdb copy is limited to in-frame clones, with some not included. The table lists under 200,000 clones, roughly 82% of them singletons. Sequenced sample: peripheral blood. Receptor source: a woman aged 30 to 39 with acute or convalescent COVID-19.

The CDR3 spells CASEPPGDRASTDTQYF. CDR3 DNA: TGTGCCTCCGAGCCGCCCGGGGACAGGGCTAGCACAGATACGCAGTATTTT. The J gene is TRBJ2-3, the V gene TRBV2, with 9 nucleotides matching TRBD1. The CDR3 runs 17 residues. CDR1 SNHLY and CDR2 FYNNEI come from the germline V gene. V was clipped by 11 bases and J by 0 bases; unmatched bases: 15.

The chain recombines TRBV30 with TRBJ1-6; maybe TRBD1 (5 bases). The CDR3 totals 15 residues. The V end lost 0 bases, the J end lost 2 bases, and 8 bases lay between the germline ends. The germline V gene encodes CDR1 GTSNPN and CDR2 SVGIG (reference sequence). CDR3 region: CAWSVRGTYNSPLHF. The CDR3, as DNA: TGTGCCTGGAGTGTAAGGGGTACCTATAATTCACCCCTCCACTTT. Combining the CDR3 with reference TRBV30 and TRBJ1-6 gives the whole variable domain SQTIHQWPATLVQPVGSPLSLECTVEGTSNPNLYWYRQAAGRGLQLLFYSVGIGQISSEVPQNLSASRPQDRQFILSSKKLLLSDSGFYLCAWSVRGTYNSPLHFGNGTRLTVT.

The chain uses TRBV27 and TRBJ2-3; 7 bases map to TRBD2. The J segment lost 4 bases and the V segment lost 4 bases, leaving 8 bases of the junction unmatched. Germline V gene sequence: CDR1 MNHEY, CDR2 SMNVEV (reference sequence). The CDR3 is 15 residues long. CDR3 amino acids: CASSSGLGFADTQYF. The CDR3, as DNA: TGTGCCAGCAGTTCTGGACTAGGATTCGCAGATACGCAGTATTTT.

The CDR3 DNA sequence: TGTGCCAGCAGCCATGCTAGCGGGAATTATTACGAGCAGTACTTC. This encodes CASSHASGNYYEQYF. This chain joins TRBV3-1 (or the pseudogene TRBV3-2) and TRBJ2-7, with TRBD2 matching over 9 bases. Germline V gives CDR1 LGHDT, CDR2 YNNKEL (reference sequence). V dropped 3 bases and J dropped 4; count of bases not matched to a gene: 7. The CDR3 length is 15 residues.